The rows below give T cell receptor beta chains drawn from one sample of a study of T cell responses to AZD1222 COVID-19 vaccine. The protocol was immunoSEQ multiplex PCR, while the TCRdb copy is restricted to in-frame clones and leaves out a portion. Of approximately 180,000 clones in the sample, about nine tenths were seen once. Sequencing was performed on peripheral blood, taken 28 days after the second dose of the MenACWY control vaccine. The receptors stem from an adult who received the MenACWY meningococcal vaccine as a control. Both conserved end residues are part of each CDR3. The D gene is left open where the match is weak. Clone sizes are given selectively: once, few, many, or a class where the clone is expanded.

j_call d_call clone_size v_call cdr3_aa cdr3_nt
TRBJ2-1 . . TRBV30 CAGVGAQFFKQFF TGTGCCGGAGTCGGGGCTCAATTTTTTAAGCAGTTCTTC
TRBJ1-2 . . TRBV28 CASSKKGYGYTF TGTGCCAGCAGTAAGAAGGGATACGGCTACACCTTC
TRBJ2-1 TRBD2 . TRBV28 CASGWRGSGNNEQFF TGTGCCAGCGGATGGCGGGGTAGCGGGAACAATGAGCAGTTCTTC
TRBJ2-3 TRBD2 . TRBV19 CASSMEREGRDTQYF TGTGCCAGTAGTATGGAGCGGGAGGGCCGGGATACGCAGTATTTT
TRBJ2-7 . . TRBV25-1 CASSVTYEQYF TGTGCCAGCAGTGTTACCTACGAGCAGTACTTC
TRBJ1-5 . . TRBV18 CASSPIRTESNQPQHF TGTGCCAGCTCACCAATTCGGACAGAGAGCAATCAGCCCCAGCATTTT
TRBJ2-7 . . TRBV9 CASSDNGRQQYF TGTGCCAGCAGCGACAATGGACGCCAGCAGTACTTC
TRBJ2-2 . . TRBV19 CASSLLTGELFF TGTGCCAGTAGCCTTCTCACCGGGGAGCTGTTTTTT
TRBJ2-7 . . TRBV7-2 CASSLSGGLLDEQYF TGTGCCAGCAGCTTATCTGGCGGACTGCTTGACGAGCAGTACTTC
TRBJ2-1 TRBD2 few TRBV9 CASSVDPLAAYNEQFF TGTGCCAGCAGCGTGGACCCACTAGCGGCCTACAATGAGCAGTTCTTC
TRBJ1-5 . . TRBV2 CASSEGIRGGNQPQHF TGTGCCAGCAGTGAAGGTATACGAGGGGGCAATCAGCCCCAGCATTTT
TRBJ2-7 TRBD2 . TRBV9 CASSVELAGVHEQYF TGTGCCAGCAGCGTAGAGTTAGCGGGAGTGCACGAGCAGTACTTC
TRBJ2-2 . . TRBV6-1 CASSDSGTGWTGELFF TGTGCCAGCAGTGATTCGGGGACTGGGTGGACCGGGGAGCTGTTTTTT
TRBJ2-1 . . TRBV11-3 CASSLGSKSGLFF TGTGCCAGCAGCTTAGGATCGAAGAGCGGGCTGTTCTTC
TRBJ1-5 . . TRBV5-3 CANVQRGGPSWLLQPQHF TGTGCCAACGTCCAAAGGGGCGGTCCCAGTTGGTTGCTTCAGCCCCAGCATTTT
TRBJ2-7 . . TRBV28 CATTDNSYEQYF TGTGCCACCACTGACAATTCCTACGAGCAGTACTTC
TRBJ1-1 . . TRBV4-3 CASSQVSPTAEAFF TGCGCCAGCAGCCAAGTCTCCCCGACTGCTGAAGCTTTCTTT